Each of the 2 T cell receptor beta chains below was sequenced from the same sample in a study of T cell responses to AZD1222 COVID-19 vaccine. Sequenced by immunoSEQ multiplex PCR; TCRdb stores in-frame clones only, minus some. This sample has about 99,000 clones, with approximately 89% found just once. The material was peripheral blood, obtained on day 0 of AZD1222 vaccination. The receptors were gathered from an adult in good health.

This clone is a singleton in its sample. The chain couples TRBV15 to TRBJ2-7; the D is unclear. Trimming cost V 1 base and J 3 bases, with 7 bases left between them. Per germline, CDR1 LNHNV and CDR2 YYDKDF (reference sequence). This CDR3 has 13 amino acids. CDR3 DNA sequence: TGTGCCACCAGCAGAGCCCGATACTACGAGCAGTACTTC. Its translation is CATSRARYYEQYF.

The chain has TRBV7-2 and TRBJ1-2, with 7 bases that match TRBD1. The CDR3 is 16 residues long. V trimming: 1 base; J trimming: 4 bases; junction bases outside the gene matches: 9. Germline V gene sequence: CDR1 SGHTA, CDR2 FQGNSA. The CDR3 loop reads CASSLEGTAKSYGYTF. The CDR3 bases are TGTGCCAGCAGCTTAGAAGGGACAGCCAAATCCTATGGCTACACCTTC.